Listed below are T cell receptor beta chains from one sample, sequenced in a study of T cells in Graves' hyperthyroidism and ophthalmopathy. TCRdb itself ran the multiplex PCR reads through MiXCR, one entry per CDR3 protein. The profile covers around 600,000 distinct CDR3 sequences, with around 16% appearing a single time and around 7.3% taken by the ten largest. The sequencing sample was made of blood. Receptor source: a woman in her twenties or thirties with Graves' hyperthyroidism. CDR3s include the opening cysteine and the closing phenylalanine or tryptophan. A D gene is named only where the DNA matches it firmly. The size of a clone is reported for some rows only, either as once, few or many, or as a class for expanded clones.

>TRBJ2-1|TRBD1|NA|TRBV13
TGTGCCAGCAGCAAGGGACAGTCCTACAATGAGCAGTTCTTC
CASSKGQSYNEQFF
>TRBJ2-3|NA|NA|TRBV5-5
TGTGCCAGCAGCTTGATCCGGGGAGAAACGCAGTATTTT
CASSLIRGETQYF
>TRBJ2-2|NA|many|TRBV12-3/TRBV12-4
TGTGCCAGCAGTTTCGAGGCAGGGAGAGCGAACACCGGGGAGCTGTTTTTT
CASSFEAGRANTGELFF
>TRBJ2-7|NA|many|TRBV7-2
TGTGCCAGCAGCCAAAGTCAGGCCTACGAGCAGTACTTC
CASSQSQAYEQYF
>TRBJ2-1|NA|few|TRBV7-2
TGTGCCAGCAGCTGGGGAGATGAGTGGGGGTACAATGAGCAGTTCTTC
CASSWGDEWGYNEQFF
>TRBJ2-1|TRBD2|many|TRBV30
TGTGCCTGGAGTGAGGCTAGCGGTTACAATGAGCAGTTCTTC
CAWSEASGYNEQFF
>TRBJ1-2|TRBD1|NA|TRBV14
TGTGCCAGCAGCCAAGGCCTCGGGACAGCGTTGTATGGCTACATCTTC
CASSQGLGTALYGYIF
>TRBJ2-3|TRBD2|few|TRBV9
TGTGCCAGCAGCGCTAATCTAGCGGTCACAGATACGCAGTATTTT
CASSANLAVTDTQYF
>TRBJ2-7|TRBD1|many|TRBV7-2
TGTGCCAGCAGCACCGGGACAGGGAAAATCAGGCAGTACTTC
CASSTGTGKIRQYF
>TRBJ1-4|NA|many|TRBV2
TGTGCCAGCAGTCTTCGACAGGCCACTAATGAAAAACTGTTTTTT
CASSLRQATNEKLFF
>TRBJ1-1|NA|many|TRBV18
TGTGCCCCCGGGGAGAACACTGAAGCTTTCTTT
CAPGENTEAFF
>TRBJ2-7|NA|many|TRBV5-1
TGCGCCAGCAGCTTGGCCGGGTACACCGACGAGCAGTACTTC
CASSLAGYTDEQYF
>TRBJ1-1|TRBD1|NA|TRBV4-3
TGCGCCAGCAGCGCAGCAGGGGGGACAACGAACACTGAAGCTTTCTTT
CASSAAGGTTNTEAFF
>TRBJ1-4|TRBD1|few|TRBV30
TGTGCCTGGGCCGGACAGGGGGAAAAACTGTTTTTT
CAWAGQGEKLFF
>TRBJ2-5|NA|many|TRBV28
TGTGCCAGCAGTTTAGAAAGGGATTACCAAGAGACCCAGTACTTC
CASSLERDYQETQYF
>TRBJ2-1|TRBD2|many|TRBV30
TGTGCCTGGAGTTCAGCGGGAGGGCGAGGCAATGAGCAGTTCTTC
CAWSSAGGRGNEQFF
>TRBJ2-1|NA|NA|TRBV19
TGTGCCAGTAGTATTTCAGGGAACCCCTACAATGAGCAGTTCTTC
CASSISGNPYNEQFF
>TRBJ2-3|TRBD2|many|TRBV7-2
TGTGCCAGCAGCTTATCCCGGACTAGCGACACGCAGTATTTT
CASSLSRTSDTQYF
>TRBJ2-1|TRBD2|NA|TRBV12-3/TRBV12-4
TGTGCCAGCAGTTTGCGGAGCGGGAAGGATGAGCAGTTCTTC
CASSLRSGKDEQFF
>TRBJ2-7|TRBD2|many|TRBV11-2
TGTGCCAGCAGCCACTCCAGCGGGAGCTCCTACGAGCAGTACTTC
CASSHSSGSSYEQYF
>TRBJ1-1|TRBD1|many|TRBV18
TGTGCCAGCAGCGAACGACAGGGGCGCCGAGCTTTCTTT
CASSERQGRRAFF
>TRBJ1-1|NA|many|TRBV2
TGTGCCAGCAGCGCGGACAAGAACACTGAAGCTTTCTTT
CASSADKNTEAFF